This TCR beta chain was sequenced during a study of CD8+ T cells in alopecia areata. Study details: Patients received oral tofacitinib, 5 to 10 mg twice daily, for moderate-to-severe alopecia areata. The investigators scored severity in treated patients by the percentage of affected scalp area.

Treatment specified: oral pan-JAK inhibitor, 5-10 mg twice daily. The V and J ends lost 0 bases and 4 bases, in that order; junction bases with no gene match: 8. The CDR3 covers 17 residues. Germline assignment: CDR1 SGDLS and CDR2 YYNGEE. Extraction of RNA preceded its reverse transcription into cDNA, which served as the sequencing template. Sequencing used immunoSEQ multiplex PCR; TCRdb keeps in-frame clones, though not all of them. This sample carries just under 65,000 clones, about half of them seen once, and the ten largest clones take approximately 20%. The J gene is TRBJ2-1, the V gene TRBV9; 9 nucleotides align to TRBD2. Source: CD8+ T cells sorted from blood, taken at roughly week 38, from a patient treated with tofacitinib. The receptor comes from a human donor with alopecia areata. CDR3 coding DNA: TGTGCCAGCAGCGTAGCTACCGGTAGCGGGAGATACAATGAGCAGTTCTTC. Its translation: CASSVATGSGRYNEQFF.